This is a list of T cell receptor beta chains from one sample in a study of blood T cell repertoires in COVID-19. The table came from immunoSEQ multiplex PCR; TCRdb's copy has only in-frame clones and leaves some out. The table has about 250,000 clones, around 90% seen once; the top ten hold over 1.1%. The sample taken for sequencing was peripheral blood. These receptors all stem from a man older than 75 with acute or convalescent COVID-19. The conserved cysteine and the conserved F or W are not part of the CDR3 here.

V: TRBV11-2; CDR3: ASSSSSTSGGYNEQF
V: TRBV9; CDR3: ASSVGPGGANTGELF
V: TRBV9; CDR3: ASSPRGAGKDTQY
V: TRBV7-9; CDR3: ASSSFIGSGSYGYT
V: TRBV3-1/TRBV3-2; CDR3: ASTPDSPYEQY
V: TRBV15; CDR3: ATSRAQGVYEQY
V: TRBV4-3; CDR3: ASSQALERGRWGYT
V: TRBV5-8; CDR3: ASSLSRDTRGTDTQY
V: TRBV6-1; CDR3: ASSEWTAYGKLF
V: TRBV18; CDR3: ASSPGQDNEAF
V: TRBV7-3; CDR3: ASSRQGQGAGGELF
V: TRBV19; CDR3: ASSFGQGGNQPQH
V: TRBV7-3; CDR3: ASSLMLAGTQY
V: TRBV5-5; CDR3: ASSLLQGSTGELF
V: TRBV18; CDR3: ASSPLETGYNSPLH
V: TRBV12-3/TRBV12-4; CDR3: ASSFGSTDTQY
V: TRBV4-1; CDR3: ASRAGLAGVYNEQF
V: TRBV20-1; CDR3: SARANTEAF
V: TRBV19; CDR3: GTGDSYSPLH
V: TRBV3-1/TRBV3-2; CDR3: ASSLLQGDGYT
V: TRBV5-4; CDR3: ASSFTGGEQY
V: TRBV4-2; CDR3: ASSQGQGAGYGYT
V: TRBV6-2/TRBV6-3; CDR3: ASSTYEQY
V: TRBV15; CDR3: ATKSDRRYSPLH
V: TRBV7-9; CDR3: ASNPAGGVHTEAF
V: TRBV3-1/TRBV3-2; CDR3: ASRDRGSTGELF
V: TRBV18; CDR3: ASSPGLAGAQEQY
V: TRBV6-5; CDR3: ASLPGQSNGYT
V: TRBV2; CDR3: ASRDRGPVNNEQF
V: TRBV7-2; CDR3: ASSPRLARSEETQY
V: TRBV5-1; CDR3: ASSLAGRGDQPQH
V: TRBV7-6; CDR3: ASSSSSSGNTIY
V: TRBV2; CDR3: ASSPTANGYT
V: TRBV28; CDR3: ASSLAASGLETQY
V: TRBV25-1; CDR3: ASSPLGREGRPEQF
V: TRBV27; CDR3: ASSVTVSNQPQH
V: TRBV7-2; CDR3: ASSLFGAGGLNEQF
V: TRBV5-1; CDR3: ASSWGGEGELAF
V: TRBV6-5; CDR3: ASSYGHRGNYGYT
V: TRBV7-2; CDR3: ASSLSPGQNRETQY